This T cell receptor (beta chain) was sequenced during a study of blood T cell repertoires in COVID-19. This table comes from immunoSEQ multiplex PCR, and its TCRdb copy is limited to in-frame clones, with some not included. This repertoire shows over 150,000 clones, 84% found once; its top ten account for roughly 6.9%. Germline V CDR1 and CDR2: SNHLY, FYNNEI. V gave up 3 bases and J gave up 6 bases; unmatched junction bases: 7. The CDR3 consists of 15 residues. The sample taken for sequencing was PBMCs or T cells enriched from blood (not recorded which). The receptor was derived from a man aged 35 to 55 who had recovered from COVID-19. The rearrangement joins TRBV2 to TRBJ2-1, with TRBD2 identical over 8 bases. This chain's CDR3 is CASSETGLASNEQFF. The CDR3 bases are TGTGCCAGCAGTGAGACCGGACTAGCCAGCAATGAGCAGTTCTTC.